A selection of T cell receptor beta chains follows, all from one sample in a study of Graves' ophthalmopathy and Graves' hyperthyroidism. TCRdb called the multiplex PCR reads again in MiXCR, with one record for every CDR3 protein. The sample carries 400,000 to 450,000 distinct CDR3 sequences, around 20% recorded once. Sequencing was done on a sample of peripheral blood. These TCRs come from a woman aged 18 to 35 with stable Graves' hyperthyroidism. The CDR3 runs from the conserved cysteine through the conserved F or W. A D gene is named only where the DNA matches it firmly. Only part of the rows carry a size: once, few, many, or a class if the clone is expanded.

-	TRBV4-3	TRBJ1-6	-	CASSQDDQYNSPLHF	TGCGCCAGCAGCCAAGATGACCAATATAATTCACCCCTCCACTTT
-	TRBV6-5	TRBJ1-2	-	CASSYSNWRYGYTF	TGTGCCAGCAGTTACTCGAACTGGAGATATGGCTACACCTTC
TRBD2	TRBV6-2/TRBV6-3	TRBJ2-7	many	CASSNGLAGVVYSYEQYF	TGTGCCAGCAGCAATGGACTAGCGGGAGTTGTTTACTCCTACGAGCAGTACTTC
-	TRBV12-3/TRBV12-4	TRBJ1-1	-	CASTRTFTEAFF	TGTGCCAGCACCCGAACGTTCACTGAAGCTTTCTTT
TRBD1	TRBV6-1	TRBJ1-1	-	CASTMIRGAVTEAFF	TGTGCCAGCACTATGATCAGGGGGGCGGTCACTGAAGCTTTCTTT
-	TRBV6-5	TRBJ1-5	many	CASSYSASSSNQPQHF	TGTGCCAGCAGTTACTCGGCATCCAGTAGCAATCAGCCCCAGCATTTT
TRBD1	TRBV6-4	TRBJ2-7	many	CASSGPGTVSYEQYF	TGTGCCAGCAGTGGCCCGGGGACAGTCTCCTACGAGCAGTACTTC
TRBD2	TRBV20-1	TRBJ2-7	many	CSAEGGTSRYEQYF	TGCAGTGCGGAAGGCGGGACTAGCAGGTACGAGCAGTACTTC
TRBD2	TRBV4-2	TRBJ2-5	few	CASSQGLAGGIQETQYF	TGTGCCAGCAGCCAAGGACTAGCGGGAGGGATCCAAGAGACCCAGTACTTC
TRBD1	TRBV20-1	TRBJ1-5	many	CSARDRGRIGQPQHF	TGCAGTGCTCGGGACAGGGGGCGCATAGGTCAGCCCCAGCATTTT
-	TRBV7-2	TRBJ1-1	many	CASSSPTGAVNTEAFF	TGTGCCAGCAGCTCCCCGACTGGAGCCGTGAACACTGAAGCTTTCTTT
TRBD1	TRBV2	TRBJ1-6	many	CASSEGQGHSPLHF	TGTGCCAGCAGCGAGGGACAGGGGCATTCACCCCTCCACTTT
-	TRBV27	TRBJ2-5	many	CASSSDRGIETQYF	TGTGCCAGCAGTTCCGACCGAGGGATCGAGACCCAGTACTTC
TRBD2	TRBV11-2	TRBJ2-4	many	CASSPLALAAIAKNIQYF	TGTGCCAGCAGCCCACTGGCACTAGCGGCCATAGCCAAAAACATTCAGTACTTC
-	TRBV19	TRBJ1-4	-	CASSISTATNEKLFF	TGTGCCAGTAGTATAAGTACAGCAACTAATGAAAAACTGTTTTTT
TRBD2	TRBV28	TRBJ2-7	-	CASSGTSGRQFYEQYF	TGTGCCAGCAGCGGGACTAGCGGGAGACAATTCTACGAGCAGTACTTC
-	TRBV7-3	TRBJ2-5	many	CASSQGTPQETQYF	TGTGCCAGCAGCCAAGGGACACCCCAAGAGACCCAGTACTTC
-	TRBV28	TRBJ2-7	many	CASRIDERGTSEQYF	TGTGCCAGCAGGATAGATGAGAGGGGGACGTCCGAGCAGTACTTC
TRBD1	TRBV2	TRBJ1-5	-	CATKDRVNQPQHF	TGTGCCACAAAGGACAGGGTTAATCAGCCCCAGCATTTT
-	TRBV7-3	TRBJ1-5	many	CASSFPRRPPGRYSNQPQHF	TGTGCCAGCAGCTTCCCTCGTCGTCCGCCAGGGAGGTATAGCAATCAGCCCCAGCATTTT
TRBD1	TRBV15	TRBJ1-6	many	CATSRDVGTGNSPLHF	TGTGCCACCAGCAGAGATGTCGGGACAGGGAATTCACCCCTCCACTTT
-	TRBV6-5	TRBJ2-7	many	CASRTAYEQYF	TGTGCCAGCAGAACAGCCTACGAGCAGTACTTC
TRBD2	TRBV7-9	TRBJ2-5	many	CASSSRLAGEVPQETQYF	TGTGCCAGCAGCTCCAGACTAGCGGGAGAGGTGCCCCAAGAGACCCAGTACTTC